This TCR beta chain derives from a study of T cell responses to AZD1222 COVID-19 vaccine. General study points: Seropositive at baseline were only a handful of AZD1222 recipients. Unmutated variant regions reportedly attract nearly half of all spike-specific TCRs. Researchers report vaccine-associated CD4 TCRs spanning spike, with dominance at 160-218 and 743-854.

V was clipped by 6 bases and J by 0 bases, with 8 bases between them. CDR1 and CDR2 (germline): MNHEY, SVGAGI. The CDR3 length is 14 residues. With respect to this clone: The antigen is unknown. The sample holds other DNA sequences that translate to the same CDR3.

Repertoires were generated with immunoSEQ multiplex PCR, while TCRdb's copy carries only in-frame clones and drops some. The table shows about 160,000 clones, with roughly nine tenths occurring only once. Source: peripheral blood, taken on day 0 of AZD1222 vaccination. This clonotype was obtained from an adult in good health. V usage is TRBV6-5 and J usage is TRBJ1-4; D possibly corresponds to TRBD1 (6 bases). CDR3 protein: CASRRTATNEKLFF. The CDR3 DNA follows: TGTGCCAGCAGGAGGACAGCAACTAATGAAAAACTGTTTTTT.